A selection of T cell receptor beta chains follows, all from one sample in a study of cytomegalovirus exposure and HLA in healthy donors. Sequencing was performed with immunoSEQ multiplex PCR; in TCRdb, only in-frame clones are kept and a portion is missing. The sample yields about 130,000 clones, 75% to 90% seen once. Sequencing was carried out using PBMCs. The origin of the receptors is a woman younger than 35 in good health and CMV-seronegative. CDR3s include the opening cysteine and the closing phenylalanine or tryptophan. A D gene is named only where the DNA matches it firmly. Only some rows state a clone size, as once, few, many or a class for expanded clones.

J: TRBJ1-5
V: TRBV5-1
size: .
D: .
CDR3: CASKPTEYSNQPQHF
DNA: TGCGCCAGCAAGCCAACAGAATATAGCAATCAGCCCCAGCATTTT

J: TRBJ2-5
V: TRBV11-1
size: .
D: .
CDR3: CASSLHKQETQYF
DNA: TGTGCCAGCAGCTTACACAAACAAGAGACCCAGTACTTC

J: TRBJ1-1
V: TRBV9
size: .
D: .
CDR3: CASSVTLHGDTEAFF
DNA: TGTGCCAGCAGCGTTACGCTCCACGGGGACACTGAAGCTTTCTTT

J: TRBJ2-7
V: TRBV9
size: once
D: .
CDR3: CASSEDSSYEQYF
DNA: TGTGCCAGCAGCGAAGACAGTTCCTACGAGCAGTACTTC

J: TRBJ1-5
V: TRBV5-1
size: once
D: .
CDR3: CASSSGDQSQPQHF
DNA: TGCGCCAGCAGCTCAGGGGATCAGAGTCAGCCCCAGCATTTT

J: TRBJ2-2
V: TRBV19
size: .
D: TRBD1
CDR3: CASSKRTGNTGELFF
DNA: TGTGCCAGTAGTAAACGGACAGGGAACACCGGGGAGCTGTTTTTT

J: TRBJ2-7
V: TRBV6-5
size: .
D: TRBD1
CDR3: CASRYSEGAQDEQYF
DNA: TGTGCCAGCCGATACTCCGAGGGGGCGCAGGACGAGCAGTACTTC

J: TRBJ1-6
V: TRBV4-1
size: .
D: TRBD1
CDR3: CASSQGDRGLNSPLHF
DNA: TGCGCCAGCAGCCAAGGGGACAGGGGCCTCAATTCACCCCTCCACTTT

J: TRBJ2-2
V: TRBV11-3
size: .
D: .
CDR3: CASSLDQSGTGNTGELFF
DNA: TGTGCCAGCAGCTTAGATCAGTCGGGGACTGGTAACACCGGGGAGCTGTTTTTT

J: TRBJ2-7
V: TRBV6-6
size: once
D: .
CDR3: CASSYAGDPTYEQYF
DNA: TGTGCCAGCAGTTACGCAGGGGACCCTACCTACGAGCAGTACTTC

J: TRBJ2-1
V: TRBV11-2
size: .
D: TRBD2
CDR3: CASSSGGLYNEQFF
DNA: TGTGCCAGCAGCTCGGGGGGACTTTACAATGAGCAGTTCTTC

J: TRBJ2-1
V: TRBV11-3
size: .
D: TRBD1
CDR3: CASSQEGAVSYNEQFF
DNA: TGTGCCAGCAGTCAAGAGGGGGCCGTCTCCTACAATGAGCAGTTCTTC

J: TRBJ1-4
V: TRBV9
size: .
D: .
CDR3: CASSTDGGIGKKLFF
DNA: TGTGCCAGCAGCACTGACGGGGGTATCGGTAAAAAACTGTTTTTT

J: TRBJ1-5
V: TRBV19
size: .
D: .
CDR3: CASRWEGNQPQHF
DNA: TGTGCCAGCCGGTGGGAGGGCAATCAGCCCCAGCATTTT

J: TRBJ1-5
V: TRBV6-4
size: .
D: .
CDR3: CASSEQPNQPQHF
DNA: TGTGCCAGCAGTGAACAGCCCAATCAGCCCCAGCATTTT

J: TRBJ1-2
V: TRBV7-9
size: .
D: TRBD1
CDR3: CASSPRQGNYGYTF
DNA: TGTGCCAGCAGTCCCAGACAGGGGAACTATGGCTACACCTTC

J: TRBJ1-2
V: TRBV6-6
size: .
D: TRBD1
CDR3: CASTNRQGIHGYTF
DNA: TGTGCCAGCACAAACCGACAGGGTATTCATGGCTACACCTTC

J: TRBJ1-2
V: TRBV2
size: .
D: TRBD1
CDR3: CASSPRQGSAGYTF
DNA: TGTGCCAGCAGCCCCCGACAGGGTTCGGCTGGCTACACCTTC